The 28 T cell receptor beta chains given below trace back to one sample, sequenced in a study of human T cells and chemical hapten exposure. Unique molecular identifiers were attached to individual cDNA molecules within the library. Via MiXCR, TCRdb re-called the reads, giving one row per CDR3 protein. The table records hundreds of distinct CDR3 sequences, 50% to 55% of them present only once. This sample's treatment: therapeutic diphenylcyclopropenone sensitization with weekly scalp DPC. Here the sequenced sample was whole blood, taken before DPC sensitization or 2, 6, or about 24 weeks after (not recorded which). Receptor source: an adult with alopecia areata. Some clones in this sample may be carry-over from other donors' samples. This table probably holds off-target reads from a library built for another chain.

The chain recombines TRBV7-6 with TRBJ2-7, with D hard to call. CDR1 and CDR2 (germline): SGHVS, FNYEAQ. The CDR3 runs 14 residues. The V gene lost 5 bases and the J gene lost 3 bases, with 14 bases spanning the gap. The CDR3 loop is CASSPLRELYEQYF. The CDR3 DNA sequence: TGTGCCAGCAGCCCCTTACGAGAACTCTACGAGCAGTACTTC.

CDR3 residues: CAISSGGPYEQYF. The CDR3 coding sequence is TGTGCCATCAGTAGCGGGGGGCCCTACGAGCAGTACTTC. The J gene is TRBJ2-7, the V gene TRBV10-3, with 9 bases lining up with TRBD2. V shed 5 bases, J shed 2 bases, and the junction held 1 base outside the gene matches. CDR1 and CDR2 (germline): ENHRY, SYGVKD. This CDR3 has 13 residues.

This clonotype turned up a few times. V is TRBV30 and J is TRBJ1-1; D not certain. Per germline, CDR1 GTSNPN and CDR2 SVGIG (reference sequence). Between the trimmed V and J ends, which lost 2 bases and 4 bases, there was a span of 11 bases. The CDR3 sequence is 13 residues long. CDR3 residues: CAWSMGYGTEAFF. The CDR3 region has the DNA TGTGCCTGGAGTATGGGGTACGGCACTGAAGCTTTCTTT.

This clonotype was observed a few times. This rearrangement joins TRBV28 to TRBJ1-2; perhaps TRBD1 as D (5 bases). The CDR3 length is 14 residues. The V gene's germline CDR1 is MDHEN and CDR2 SYDVKM. V was trimmed by 7 bases and J by 4 bases, leaving 16 bases between them. The CDR3 DNA sequence: TGTGCCAGCAACGAACCGGGGGGAGGCTATGGCTACACCTTC. This sequence encodes CASNEPGGGYGYTF.

The chain combines TRBV29-1 with TRBJ2-1, with no clear D. CDR3 length: 12 residues. V was cut by 4 bases and J by 8 bases, with 12 bases left in between. Germline-derived CDR1 and CDR2 are SQVTM and ANQGSEA. Written as DNA, the CDR3 is TGCAGCGTTGTTGTAAGGGTCGATGAGCAGTTCTTC. This translates into CSVVVRVDEQFF.

This chain uses TRBV11-2 with TRBJ2-4; no reliable D call. Germline values: CDR1 SGHAT, CDR2 FQNNGV. The CDR3 totals 13 residues. Between the trimmed V and J ends, which lost 5 bases and 2 bases, there was a span of 7 bases. The CDR3 DNA sequence: TGTGCCAGCAGCGGTCTATCCAAAAACATTCAGTACTTC. This encodes CASSGLSKNIQYF.

There are a few counts of this clonotype. The chain employs TRBV11-2 and TRBJ2-2, with 7 positions matching TRBD1. V lost 4 bases, J lost 3 bases, and 2 bases stayed unmatched. CDR1 is SGHAT, CDR2 FQNNGV, per germline. The CDR3 sequence is 14 residues long. This CDR3 is CASSSGTDTGELFF. The CDR3 DNA is TGTGCCAGCAGCTCCGGGACAGACACCGGGGAGCTGTTTTTT. Looking up the rest from reference TRBV11-2 and TRBJ2-2 gives the full variable domain: EAGVAQSPRYKIIEKRQSVAFWCNPISGHATLYWYQQILGQGPKLLIQFQNNGVVDDSQLPKDRFSAERLKGVDSTLKIQPAKLEDSAVYLCASSSGTDTGELFFGEGSRLTVL.

The chain carries TRBV19 and TRBJ2-3; D unresolved. The germline gives CDR1 LNHDA, CDR2 SQIVND (reference sequence). The CDR3 contains 14 residues. Trimming pared 4 bases from V and 5 bases from J, leaving 13 bases between. The CDR3 loop reads CASSTRSRQDTQYF. The CDR3, as DNA: TGTGCCAGTAGTACCAGGTCCCGACAAGATACGCAGTATTTT.

This clonotype was detected a few times. J is TRBJ2-5 and V is TRBV20-1; 10 bases line up with TRBD1. The germline CDR1 and CDR2 sequences are DFQATT and SNEGSKA (reference sequence). V lost 6 bases, J lost 4 bases, and 8 bases stayed unmatched. CDR3 length: 14 amino acids. The CDR3 sequence is CSAPNRQGAETQYF. The CDR3 coding sequence is TGCAGTGCACCGAACCGACAGGGGGCAGAGACCCAGTACTTC.

This clonotype has only a few counts. The chain couples TRBV20-1 to TRBJ1-6; D not resolved. V was pared by 3 bases and J by 3 bases, with 9 bases between. CDR1 is DFQATT and CDR2 is SNEGSKA in the germline V gene (reference sequence). The CDR3 totals 14 residues. Here the CDR3 reads CSASAGLYNSPLHF. DNA for the CDR3: TGCAGTGCTAGTGCTGGGCTCTATAATTCACCCCTCCACTTT.

CDR3 bases: TGTGCCAGCAGCGTCGGAGCCAACGTCCTGACTTTC. Translating it yields CASSVGANVLTF. This rearrangement joins TRBV9 to TRBJ2-6; D is ambiguous. The V gene's germline CDR1 is SGDLS and CDR2 YYNGEE. Trimming removed 2 bases at V and 7 bases at J, with 4 bases between. This CDR3 contains 12 residues.

This clonotype was observed a handful of times. The V call is TRBV19, the J call TRBJ2-2; 10 bases match TRBD2. Losses at the gene ends were 2 bases for V and 2 bases for J; bases not matched to a gene: 8. CDR1 is LNHDA, CDR2 SQIVND, per germline (reference sequence). CDR3 length: 18 residues. The DNA for the CDR3 is TGTGCCAGTAGTATATTGGGTCCTAGCGGGGGAAACACCGGGGAGCTGTTTTTT. The encoded protein is CASSILGPSGGNTGELFF.

V usage is TRBV11-3 and J usage is TRBJ2-1; no firm D call. The V end was cut by 1 base, the J end by 7 bases, with 5 bases between. Germline values: CDR1 SGHNT, CDR2 YENEEA. CDR3 length: 12 residues. The CDR3 is CASSLGWNEQFF. The CDR3 bases are TGTGCCAGCAGCTTAGGATGGAATGAGCAGTTCTTC.

CDR3 coding DNA: TGCAGCGTTGACGTTTCCGGCAATGAGCAGTTCTTC. This gives the protein CSVDVSGNEQFF. The chain recombines TRBV29-1 with TRBJ2-1; D gene uncertain. This CDR3 spans 12 amino acids. In germline, CDR1 is SQVTM, CDR2 ANQGSEA. Between the trimmed V and J ends, which lost 3 bases and 6 bases, there was a span of 9 bases.

The chain uses TRBV6-2 or TRBV6-3 and TRBJ1-4; 7 positions match TRBD1. With V trimmed by 10 bases and J by 10 bases, 15 bases remained unmatched. CDR1 is MNHEY, CDR2 SVGEGT, per germline. This CDR3 spans 14 amino acids. CDR3 region: CATGQDFLLVKLFF. CDR3 nucleotide sequence: TGTGCCACCGGACAGGATTTCCTGCTCGTAAAACTGTTTTTT.

This clonotype was found once. The chain joins TRBV29-1 to TRBJ2-7; TRBD1 or TRBD2 may be the D gene (5 bases each). The CDR3 has 11 residues. V gave up 7 bases and J gave up 1 base, with 8 bases separating them. From germline, CDR1 is SQVTM and CDR2 ANQGSEA. CDR3 sequence (DNA): TGCAGCGCCGGGGCTTCCTACGAGCAGTACTTC. Translated: CSAGASYEQYF.

Worth noting for this clonotype: A junction end diverges from the germline sequence, so it may reflect a read error. The rearrangement uses TRBV11-2 and TRBJ2-4; no clear D. This CDR3 has 13 amino acids. Germline V gene lookup returns CDR1 SGHAT and CDR2 FQNNGV. Written as DNA, the CDR3 is TGTGCCAGCAGCTTAGGAGAATACGGCATGTTGCACTTC. It encodes CASSLGEYGMLHF.

This clonotype appeared a few times. The chain employs TRBV18 and TRBJ2-7; D could derive from TRBD1 or TRBD2 (6 bases each). Germline values: CDR1 KGHSH, CDR2 LQKENI. The CDR3 spans 13 residues. V was trimmed by 4 bases and J by 5 bases, leaving 12 bases between them. CDR3 nucleotide sequence: TGTGCCAGCTCACGTTGGGGGGCTGACGAGCAGTACTTC. It encodes CASSRWGADEQYF.

The chain employs TRBV6-2 or TRBV6-3 and TRBJ2-1; the D is unclear. The CDR3 loop spans 12 amino acids. V shed 5 bases and J shed 13 bases, with 15 bases lying between them. The germline CDR1 and CDR2 sequences are MNHEY and SVGEGT. This chain's CDR3 is CASSPGLPAQFF. For the CDR3, the DNA is TGTGCCAGCAGTCCCGGGCTCCCCGCCCAGTTCTTC.

This chain uses TRBV7-9 with TRBJ2-3; D might be TRBD1 or TRBD2, each matching 6 bases. Germline CDR1 SEHNR, CDR2 FQNEAQ (reference sequence). With 5 bases removed from V and 2 bases from J, the gap between germline ends came to 11 bases. This CDR3 region has 14 residues. This CDR3 is CASSQGGLTDTQYF. Written as DNA, the CDR3 is TGTGCCAGCAGCCAAGGGGGGCTCACAGATACGCAGTATTTT. The entire variable domain, with the rest obtained from reference TRBV7-9 and TRBJ2-3, is as follows: DTGVSQNPRHKITKRGQNVTFRCDPISEHNRLYWYRQTLGQGPEFLTYFQNEAQLEKSRLLSDRFSAERPKGSFSTLEIQRTEQGDSAMYLCASSQGGLTDTQYFGPGTRLTVL.

The chain links TRBV30 to TRBJ2-1; possibly TRBD1 or TRBD2 for D (5 bases each). The CDR3 totals 12 residues. Germline assignment: CDR1 GTSNPN and CDR2 SVGIG (reference sequence). The V end lost 8 bases, the J end lost 2 bases, and 10 bases lay between the germline ends. The CDR3 bases are TGTGCCGAGGGACCCACCTACAATGAGCAGTTCTTC. This translates into CAEGPTYNEQFF.

The genes are TRBV7-8 and TRBJ2-7; 13 bases fit TRBD2. The CDR3 length is 14 residues. Trimming removed 5 bases from V and 12 bases from J; junction bases left unmatched: 10. CDR1 and CDR2 from the germline V gene are SGHVS and FQNEAQ. CDR3 DNA sequence: TGTGCCAGCAGCCCAGGACTAGCGGGGGCTACGGGGTACTTC. Its protein is CASSPGLAGATGYF.

The chain recombines TRBV10-3 with TRBJ2-3; TRBD2 aligns across 8 bases. The J segment lost 4 bases and the V segment lost 2 bases, leaving 2 bases of the junction unmatched. Germline V CDR1 and CDR2: ENHRY, SYGVKD. The CDR3 extends over 14 amino acids. In DNA, the CDR3 is TGTGCCATCAGTGAGAGGCGGGGGGCAGATACGCAGTATTTT. It yields the protein CAISERRGADTQYF.

CDR3 DNA sequence: TGTGCCAGTAGTTTTCGGGACCAAGCCTACGAGCAGTACTTC. Translation gives CASSFRDQAYEQYF. The V call is TRBV19, the J call TRBJ2-7; D may match TRBD1 or TRBD2 (5 bases each). This CDR3 is 14 amino acids long. V was pared by 5 bases and J by 2 bases, with 13 bases between. CDR1 and CDR2 (germline): LNHDA, SQIVND (reference sequence). Drawing the rest from reference TRBV19 and TRBJ2-7, the complete variable domain is DGGITQSPKYLFRKEGQNVTLSCEQNLNHDAMYWYRQDPGQGLRLIYYSQIVNDFQKGDIAEGYSVSREKKESFPLTVTSAQKNPTAFYLCASSFRDQAYEQYFGPGTRLTVT.

This chain links TRBV29-1 with TRBJ2-1, with D perhaps matching TRBD1 (6 bases). V dropped 7 bases and J dropped 5 bases, with 12 bases sitting between them. The CDR3 loop spans 12 amino acids. The germline CDR1 and CDR2 sequences are SQVTM and ANQGSEA. The CDR3 nucleotides are TGCAGCGCAAGGGGGACCCACAATGAGCAGTTCTTC. Encoded protein: CSARGTHNEQFF.

V usage is TRBV29-1 and J usage is TRBJ1-3; D is unclear. From germline, CDR1 is SQVTM and CDR2 ANQGSEA. The CDR3 has 11 residues. The V end was cut by 3 bases, the J end by 6 bases, with 6 bases between. As DNA, the CDR3 is TGCAGCGTTGAGCAGGAAAACACCATATATTTT. It codes for CSVEQENTIYF.

The chain couples TRBV11-2 to TRBJ1-1; no reliable D call. The V gene's germline CDR1 is SGHAT and CDR2 FQNNGV. Between the trimmed V and J ends, which lost 4 bases and 2 bases, there was a span of 5 bases. This CDR3 is 12 amino acids long. Here the CDR3 reads CASSWGNTEAFF. The DNA of the CDR3 is TGTGCCAGCAGCTGGGGTAACACTGAAGCTTTCTTT.

The CDR3: CASSSLENYGYTF. The CDR3 DNA reads as TGTGCCAGCAGTTCGTTAGAAAACTATGGCTACACCTTC. This chain links TRBV2 with TRBJ1-2, with D hard to call. CDR3 size: 13 residues. Germline assignment: CDR1 SNHLY and CDR2 FYNNEI. Trimming stripped 5 bases from V and 2 bases from J, with 9 bases between.